The present TCR beta chain was sequenced within a study of PD-L1 blockade in urothelial cancer. In the study overall: Most patients, about 85% of the roughly 29, were males with bladder-origin cancer. Across blood samples, T cells had a median count of approximately 130,000.

A remark on this clone: The antigen remains undetermined.

Overall study findings and caveats: In blood at 3 weeks, tumor-associated clones expanded more among patients with durable benefit.

Samples were collected from each patient before treatment and during treatment. Each patient gave between 1 and 8 of them in total. Libraries were prepared by immunoSEQ multiplex PCR; TCRdb keeps only in-frame clonotypes and omits some of them. The data show tens of thousands of clones, roughly 80% seen once. Specimen: PBMCs, collected around atezolizumab (anti-PD-L1) treatment. The source of this sequence is a man in his 70s with urothelial cancer.

Here the CDR3 DNA reads TGTGCCAGCAGCTTGGGAGGGCCTCCTGGGGCCAACGTCCTGACTTTC. Its translation: CASSLGGPPGANVLTF. The chain uses TRBV5-4 and TRBJ2-6, with D perhaps matching TRBD2 (5 bases). The V end lost 0 bases, the J end lost 2 bases, and 9 bases lay between the germline ends. This CDR3 spans 16 amino acids. Germline CDR1 reads SGHNT; CDR2 reads YYREEE (reference sequence).